The 10 T cell receptor beta chains given below trace back to one sample, sequenced in a study of blood T cells in healthy people across ages. For the second PCR, which ran for 7 to 11 cycles, a sample-barcoded 5' primer and a J-beta primer mix were used. Via MiXCR, TCRdb re-called the 5' RACE reads, giving one row per CDR3 protein. The sample contains hundreds of thousands of distinct CDR3 sequences, 58% of which appear only once. The sample consisted of blood. These receptors were collected from a man in his 60s in good health.

Comments on this clonotype: The junction and the germline gene differ at one end; a read error may be behind it. The rearrangement uses TRBV15 and TRBJ2-6; 7 nucleotides line up with TRBD1. Germline CDR1 reads LNHNV; CDR2 reads YYDKDF (reference sequence). The length of the CDR3 is 17 residues. CDR3 loop: CATRTGQPSSGANALTF. The CDR3 bases are TGTGCCACCAGGACGGGACAGCCCTCTTCCGGGGCCAACGCCCTGACTTTC. The full variable domain, in which reference TRBV15 and TRBJ2-6 provide the parts outside the CDR3, is DAMVIQNPRYQVTQFGKPVTLSCSQTLNHNVMYWYQQKSSQAPKLLFHYYDKDFNNEADTPDNFQSRRPNTSFCFLDIRSPGLGDTAMYLCATRTGQPSSGANALTFGAGSRLTVL.

This clonotype turned up a few times. The chain joins TRBV5-1 to TRBJ2-1, with 9 bases matching TRBD2. The germline CDR1 and CDR2 sequences are SGHRS and YFSETQ. CDR3 size: 17 residues. After removal of 5 bases from V and 6 bases from J, the junction contained 15 bases not matched to a gene. Written as DNA, the CDR3 is TGCGCCAGCAGTTCCGGGACTAGCCTAAAATTGGGCAATGAGCAGTTCTTC. Translating gives CASSSGTSLKLGNEQFF.

The rearrangement links TRBV4-2 to TRBJ1-2; D not certain. There are 15 residues in the CDR3. Germline CDR1 LGHNA, CDR2 YNFKEQ. V lost 1 base to trimming and J lost 2 bases, with 11 bases between them. The CDR3 sequence is CASSQVSGENYGYTF. CDR3 bases: TGTGCCAGCAGCCAAGTCTCCGGGGAGAACTATGGCTACACCTTC.

This clonotype was counted a few times. A much larger clone sits a single nucleotide away, making a read error possible. The rearrangement joins TRBV7-2 to TRBJ2-5; no definite D call. The J call may be faulty, since TRBJ2-7 better matches the DNA end. Germline-derived CDR1 and CDR2 are SGHTA and FQGNSA. The CDR3 is made up of 12 amino acids. The CDR3 loop reads CASSLAAFEQYF. Here the CDR3 DNA reads TGTGCCAGCAGCTTAGCCGCCTTCGAGCAGTACTTC.

The V call is TRBV12-3 or TRBV12-4, the J call TRBJ2-7; D unresolved. CDR3 length: 13 amino acids. V was clipped by 2 bases and J by 3 bases, with 8 bases between them. CDR3 nucleotides: TGTGCCAGCAGTTTAAACACTTACTACGAGCAGTACTTC. Its translation is CASSLNTYYEQYF.

This clonotype was observed a handful of times. The chain has TRBV20-1 and TRBJ2-7; a possible D gene is TRBD1 (5 bases). V lost 3 bases and J 1 base, leaving 7 bases between the germline ends. CDR1 is DFQATT and CDR2 is SNEGSKA in the germline V gene (reference sequence). This CDR3 region has 12 residues. CDR3 nucleotides: TGCAGTGCTAGTGACAGATCCTACGAGCAGTACTTC. Translation: CSASDRSYEQYF.

The chain carries TRBV10-3 and TRBJ1-1; the D gene is possibly TRBD1 (5 bases). Germline V gene sequence: CDR1 ENHRY, CDR2 SYGVKD. V was cut by 2 bases and J by 1 base, with 11 bases left in between. The CDR3 spans 15 residues. The chain's CDR3 is CAISERPGTNTEAFF. As DNA, the CDR3 is TGTGCCATCAGTGAGAGACCCGGGACGAACACTGAAGCTTTCTTT.

The chain carries TRBV24-1 and TRBJ2-1; D uncertain. Trimming left V 0 bases short and J 1 base short, with 6 bases between. Germline loops: CDR1 KGHDR, CDR2 SFDVKD. This CDR3 has 15 amino acids. The CDR3 loop reads CATSDLTKSYNEQFF. CDR3 nucleotides: TGTGCCACCAGTGATTTGACTAAATCCTACAATGAGCAGTTCTTC.

The chain uses TRBV29-1 and TRBJ1-2; 11 bases map to TRBD1. The V and J ends lost 4 bases and 4 bases, in that order; junction bases with no gene match: 2. The CDR3 spans 13 residues. Germline V gene lookup returns CDR1 SQVTM and CDR2 ANQGSEA. CDR3 sequence: CSVGDRGIYGYTF. The DNA of the CDR3 is TGCAGCGTTGGGGACAGGGGGATCTATGGCTACACCTTC.

J is TRBJ1-1 and V is TRBV6-6; D remains unclear. The CDR3 totals 11 residues. Per germline, CDR1 MNHNY and CDR2 SVGAGI (reference sequence). Trimming took off 7 bases at V and 8 bases at J, with 11 bases between the two ends. CDR3 sequence (DNA): TGTGCCAGCACCACGACCGGGGAAGCTTTCTTT. The encoded protein is CASTTTGEAFF.